Each of the 5 T cell receptor beta chains below was sequenced from the same sample in a study of shared clonotypes between healthy human individuals (dated by TCRdb to 2020 to 2021). Library method: the immunoSEQ multiplex PCR assay. TCRdb obtained this table from immuneACCESS and retained in-frame rearrangements with V and J assigned. These tables miss some clones; where compared with another copy, unresolved V genes account for less than half of the shortfall, and the remainder is unexplained. A total of approximately 1,500,000 clones appear in this sample, 95% to 99% of them only once. Approximately 0.45% of the sample goes to the ten largest clones. Source material: naive CD4+ T cells sorted from blood. Reading the label with the study, this specimen's cell subset or site is: CD45RA+ positively selected. The receptors shown here come from a man aged 30 to 45 in good health.

Details on this clone: At the DNA level, this CDR3 is encoded by other sequences in the same sample as well. This chain joins TRBV6-4 and TRBJ2-7, with a weak D call TRBD1 (6 bases). The CDR3 spans 14 residues. Per germline, CDR1 MRHNA and CDR2 SNTAGT. V was shortened by 6 bases and J by 0 bases, with 12 bases between the two germline ends. Here the CDR3 reads CASRADRSSYEQYF. CDR3 DNA: TGTGCCAGCAGAGCAGACAGGAGCTCCTACGAGCAGTACTTC.

This chain uses TRBV5-1 with TRBJ2-3, with 8 bases matching TRBD1. Trimming at V came to 6 bases and at J to 2 bases, leaving 14 bases not matched to a gene. CDR1 is SGHRS and CDR2 is YFSETQ in the germline V gene. This CDR3 comprises 17 residues. The CDR3 DNA sequence: TGCGCCAGCACCGCACCCGGTGGGACAGGTATCACAGATACGCAGTATTTT. This sequence encodes CASTAPGGTGITDTQYF. Using reference TRBV5-1 and TRBJ2-3 for the parts outside the CDR3, the full variable domain is KAGVTQTPRYLIKTRGQQVTLSCSPISGHRSVSWYQQTPGQGLQFLFEYFSETQRNKGNFPGRFSGRQFSNSRSEMNVSTLELGDSALYLCASTAPGGTGITDTQYFGPGTRLTVL.

The V and J genes are TRBV27 and TRBJ2-5; the D gene is possibly TRBD1 (6 bases). The CDR3 length is 16 residues. CDR1 is MNHEY and CDR2 is SMNVEV in the germline V gene (reference sequence). The ends were cut back, 8 bases at V and 2 bases at J, with 21 bases in the middle. This chain's CDR3 is CASSIKRTDLQETQYF. As DNA, the CDR3 is TGTGCCAGCTCTATAAAGAGGACAGATTTACAAGAGACCCAGTACTTC.

V and J are TRBV29-1 and TRBJ2-1; D ambiguous. There are 14 residues in the CDR3. CDR1 is SQVTM, CDR2 ANQGSEA, per germline. V gave up 4 bases and J gave up 5 bases, with 15 bases separating them. The CDR3 sequence: CSVVSRFANNEQFF. The CDR3 coding sequence is TGCAGCGTTGTTTCCAGGTTCGCCAACAATGAGCAGTTCTTC.

The DNA of the CDR3 is TGTGCCAGCAGCTTGGGGATCACCAATCAGGGGAATCAGCCCCAGCATTTT. Its translation is CASSLGITNQGNQPQHF. This chain uses TRBV5-6 with TRBJ1-5; the D gene is possibly TRBD1 (6 bases). The V end was cut by 0 bases, the J end by 4 bases, with 17 bases between. Per the germline V gene, CDR1 is SGHDT and CDR2 is YYEEEE. The CDR3 is made up of 17 amino acids.